This TCR beta chain comes out of a study of vaccination and CD4 T cells after COVID-19. Looking at the study overall: Sampling that followed vaccination took place a median about 75 days after dose two, within a range of 14 to 241. Findings and caveats of the study: Relatively small numbers of convalescent patients were studied, with no early post-infection timepoints included.

In this sample, this clonotype turned up once. No antigen is known for it. The assay that was used to sequence DNA from cultured CD4+ T cells was the Oncomine TCR Beta short-read assay. Genomic DNA extraction was carried out from cultured CD4+ T cells. One entry per CDR3 protein results from TCRdb running MiXCR on the PCR reads. Among 14,000 or so distinct CDR3 sequences listed, around half were seen once. The CDR3 loop spans 15 amino acids. Germline V gene sequence: CDR1 MNHEY, CDR2 SVGEGT. After removal of 2 bases from V and 0 bases from J, the junction contained 4 bases not matched to a gene. Noted treatment: approximately nine-day PBMC culture with coronavirus spike peptide pools or control peptides (ViraFEST assay). Wells contained 1.8 million or so PBMCs each, and these were cultured with roughly 10 IU/ml IL-2 and roughly 9.5 ug/ml peptide pools.

The V call is TRBV6-2 or TRBV6-3, the J call TRBJ2-7; 7 bases agree with TRBD1. The TCR was taken from a human donor who had recovered from COVID-19. The material sequenced was CD4+ T cells from blood, cultured in vitro. The CDR3 sequence is CASSYGRQGSYEQYF. The CDR3 DNA is TGTGCCAGCAGTTACGGGCGACAGGGCTCCTACGAGCAGTACTTC.